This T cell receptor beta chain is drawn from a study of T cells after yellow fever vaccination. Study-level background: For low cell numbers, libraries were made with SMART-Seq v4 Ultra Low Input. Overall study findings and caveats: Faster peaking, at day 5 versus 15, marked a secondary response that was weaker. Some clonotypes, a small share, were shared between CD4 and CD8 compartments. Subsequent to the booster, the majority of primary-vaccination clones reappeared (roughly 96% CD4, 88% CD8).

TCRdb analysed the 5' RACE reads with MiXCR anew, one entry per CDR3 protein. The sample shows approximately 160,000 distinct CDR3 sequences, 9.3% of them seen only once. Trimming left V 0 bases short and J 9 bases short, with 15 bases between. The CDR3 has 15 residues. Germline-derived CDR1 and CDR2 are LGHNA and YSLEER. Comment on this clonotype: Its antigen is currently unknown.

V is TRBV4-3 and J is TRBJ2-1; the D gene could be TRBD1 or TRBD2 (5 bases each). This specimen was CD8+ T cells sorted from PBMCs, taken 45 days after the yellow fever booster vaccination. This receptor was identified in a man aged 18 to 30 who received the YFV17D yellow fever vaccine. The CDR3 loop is CASSQDREGPGEQFF. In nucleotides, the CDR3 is TGCGCCAGCAGCCAAGATAGAGAGGGGCCGGGTGAGCAGTTCTTC.